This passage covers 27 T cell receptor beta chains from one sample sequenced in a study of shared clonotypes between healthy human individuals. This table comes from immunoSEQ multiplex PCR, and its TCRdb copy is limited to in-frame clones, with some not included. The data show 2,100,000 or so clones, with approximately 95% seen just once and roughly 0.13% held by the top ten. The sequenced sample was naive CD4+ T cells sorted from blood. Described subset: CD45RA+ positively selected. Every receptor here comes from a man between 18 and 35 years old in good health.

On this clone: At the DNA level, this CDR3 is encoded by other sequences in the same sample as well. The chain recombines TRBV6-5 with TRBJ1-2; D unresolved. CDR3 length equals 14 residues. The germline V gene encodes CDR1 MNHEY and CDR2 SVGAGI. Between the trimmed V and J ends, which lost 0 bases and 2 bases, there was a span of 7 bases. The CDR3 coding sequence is TGTGCCAGCAGTTACTCGACGGGGAACTATGGCTACACCTTC. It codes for CASSYSTGNYGYTF.

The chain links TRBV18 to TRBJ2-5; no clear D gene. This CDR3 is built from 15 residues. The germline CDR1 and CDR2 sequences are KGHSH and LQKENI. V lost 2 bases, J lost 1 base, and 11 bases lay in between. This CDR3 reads CASSPDRTAQETQYF. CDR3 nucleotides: TGTGCCAGCTCACCAGATAGGACGGCCCAAGAGACCCAGTACTTC.

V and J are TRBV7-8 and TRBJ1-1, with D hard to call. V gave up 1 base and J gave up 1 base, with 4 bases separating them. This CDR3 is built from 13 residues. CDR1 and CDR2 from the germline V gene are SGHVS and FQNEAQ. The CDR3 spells CASSLEANTEAFF. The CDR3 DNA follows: TGTGCCAGCAGCTTAGAGGCGAACACTGAAGCTTTCTTT.

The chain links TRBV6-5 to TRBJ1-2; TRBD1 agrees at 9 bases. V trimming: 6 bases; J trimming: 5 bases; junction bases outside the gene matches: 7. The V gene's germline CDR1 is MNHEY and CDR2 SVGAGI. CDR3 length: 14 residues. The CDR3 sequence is CASRPLGTGYGYTF. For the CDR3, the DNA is TGTGCCAGCAGACCCCTAGGGACAGGGTATGGCTACACCTTC.

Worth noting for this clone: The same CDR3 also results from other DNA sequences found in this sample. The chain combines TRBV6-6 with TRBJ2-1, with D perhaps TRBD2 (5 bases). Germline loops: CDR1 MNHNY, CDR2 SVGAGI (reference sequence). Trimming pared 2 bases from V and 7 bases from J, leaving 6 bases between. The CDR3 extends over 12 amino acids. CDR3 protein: CASSYTGNEQFF. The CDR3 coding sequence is TGTGCCAGCAGTTACACGGGGAATGAGCAGTTCTTC.

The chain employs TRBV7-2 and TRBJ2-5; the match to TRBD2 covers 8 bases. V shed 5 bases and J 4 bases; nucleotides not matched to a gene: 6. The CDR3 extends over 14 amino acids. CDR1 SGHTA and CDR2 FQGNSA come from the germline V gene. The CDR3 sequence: CASSAGLAPETQYF. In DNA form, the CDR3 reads TGTGCCAGCAGCGCCGGACTAGCACCAGAGACCCAGTACTTC.

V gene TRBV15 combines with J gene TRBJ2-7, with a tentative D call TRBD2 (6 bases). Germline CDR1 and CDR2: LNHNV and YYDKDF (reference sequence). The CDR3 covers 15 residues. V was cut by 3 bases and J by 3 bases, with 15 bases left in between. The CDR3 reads CATSSPGGFGYEQYF. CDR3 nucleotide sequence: TGTGCCACCAGCAGTCCCGGGGGTTTCGGCTACGAGCAGTACTTC.

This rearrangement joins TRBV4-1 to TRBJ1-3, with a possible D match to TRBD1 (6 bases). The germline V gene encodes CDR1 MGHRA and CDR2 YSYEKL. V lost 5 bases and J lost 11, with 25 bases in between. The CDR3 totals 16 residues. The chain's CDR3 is CASSSLTGTRERAIYF. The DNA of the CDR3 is TGCGCCAGCAGCTCCCTCACCGGGACACGGGAAAGGGCCATATATTTT.

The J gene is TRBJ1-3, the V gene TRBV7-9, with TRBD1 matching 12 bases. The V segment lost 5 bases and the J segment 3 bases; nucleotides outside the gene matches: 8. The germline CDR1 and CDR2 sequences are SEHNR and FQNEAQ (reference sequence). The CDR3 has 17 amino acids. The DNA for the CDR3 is TGTGCCAGCAGCAGGCCCGGGACAGGGGGCATTGGAAACACCATATATTTT. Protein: CASSRPGTGGIGNTIYF.

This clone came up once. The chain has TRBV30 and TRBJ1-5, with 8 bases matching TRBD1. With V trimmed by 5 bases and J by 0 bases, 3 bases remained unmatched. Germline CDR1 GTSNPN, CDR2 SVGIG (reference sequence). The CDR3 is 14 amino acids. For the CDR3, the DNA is TGTGCCTGGCAGACAGGGGATAGCAATCAGCCCCAGCATTTT. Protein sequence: CAWQTGDSNQPQHF.

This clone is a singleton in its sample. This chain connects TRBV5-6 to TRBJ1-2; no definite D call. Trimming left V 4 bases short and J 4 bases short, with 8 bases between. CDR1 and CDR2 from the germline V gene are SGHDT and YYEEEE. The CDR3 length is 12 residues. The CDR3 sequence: CASSTPVYGYTF. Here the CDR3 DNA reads TGTGCCAGCAGCACCCCCGTCTATGGCTACACCTTC.

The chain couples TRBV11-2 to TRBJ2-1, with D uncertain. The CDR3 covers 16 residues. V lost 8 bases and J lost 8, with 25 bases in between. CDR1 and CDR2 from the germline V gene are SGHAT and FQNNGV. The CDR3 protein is CASRTPGLKSIDEQFF. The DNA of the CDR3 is TGTGCCAGCCGAACTCCGGGCCTTAAATCGATCGATGAGCAGTTCTTC.

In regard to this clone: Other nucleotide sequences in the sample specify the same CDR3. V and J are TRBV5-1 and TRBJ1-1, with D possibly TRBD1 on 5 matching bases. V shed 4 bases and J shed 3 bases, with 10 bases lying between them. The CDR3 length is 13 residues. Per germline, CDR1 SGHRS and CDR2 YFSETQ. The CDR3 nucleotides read TGCGCCAGCAGCGGATCCAGGGACACTGAAGCTTTCTTT. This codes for CASSGSRDTEAFF.

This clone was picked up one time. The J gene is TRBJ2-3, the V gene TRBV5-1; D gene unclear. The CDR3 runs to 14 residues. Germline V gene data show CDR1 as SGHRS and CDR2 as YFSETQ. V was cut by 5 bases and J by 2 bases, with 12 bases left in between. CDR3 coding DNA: TGCGCCAGCAGTCCCTCAGCGATCACAGATACGCAGTATTTT. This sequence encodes CASSPSAITDTQYF. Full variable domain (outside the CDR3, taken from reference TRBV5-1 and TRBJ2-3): KAGVTQTPRYLIKTRGQQVTLSCSPISGHRSVSWYQQTPGQGLQFLFEYFSETQRNKGNFPGRFSGRQFSNSRSEMNVSTLELGDSALYLCASSPSAITDTQYFGPGTRLTVL.

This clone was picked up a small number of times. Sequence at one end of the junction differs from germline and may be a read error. The CDR3 DNA reads as TGTGCCAGCAGCTTAGCTGGGGGCTATTATTCACCCCTCCACTTT. It translates to CASSLAGGYYSPLHF. V usage is TRBV11-3 and J usage is TRBJ1-6; possible D gene TRBD1, 6 bases. The CDR3 covers 15 residues. CDR1 and CDR2 (germline): SGHNT, YENEEA.

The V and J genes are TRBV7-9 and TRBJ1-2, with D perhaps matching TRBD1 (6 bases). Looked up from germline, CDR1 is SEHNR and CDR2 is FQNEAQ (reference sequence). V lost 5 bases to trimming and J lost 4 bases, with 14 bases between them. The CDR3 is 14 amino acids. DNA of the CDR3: TGTGCCAGCAGCCCTCTTGGGGGCCCCTATGGCTACACCTTC. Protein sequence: CASSPLGGPYGYTF.

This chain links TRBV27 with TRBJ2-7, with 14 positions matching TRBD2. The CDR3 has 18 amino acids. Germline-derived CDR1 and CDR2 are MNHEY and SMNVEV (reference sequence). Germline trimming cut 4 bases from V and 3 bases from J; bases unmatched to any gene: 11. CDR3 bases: TGTGCCAGCAGTTCCTTGACTAGCGGGGGGGTCGCCGACTACGAGCAGTACTTC. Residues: CASSSLTSGGVADYEQYF.

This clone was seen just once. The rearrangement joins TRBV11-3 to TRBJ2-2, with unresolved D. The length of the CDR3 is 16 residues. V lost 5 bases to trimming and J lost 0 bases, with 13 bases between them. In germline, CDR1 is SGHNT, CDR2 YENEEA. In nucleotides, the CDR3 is TGTGCCAGCAGCCCCCAGGCAATACCGAACACCGGGGAGCTGTTTTTT. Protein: CASSPQAIPNTGELFF.

CDR3 region: CASSAHGGAKSKETQYF. CDR3 nucleotides: TGTGCCAGCAGCGCGCACGGGGGGGCTAAAAGTAAAGAGACCCAGTACTTC. V gene TRBV9 combines with J gene TRBJ2-5; the match to TRBD2 covers 8 bases. J was trimmed by 3 bases and V by 3 bases; bases with no gene match: 13. The CDR3 consists of 17 residues. In germline, CDR1 is SGDLS, CDR2 YYNGEE.

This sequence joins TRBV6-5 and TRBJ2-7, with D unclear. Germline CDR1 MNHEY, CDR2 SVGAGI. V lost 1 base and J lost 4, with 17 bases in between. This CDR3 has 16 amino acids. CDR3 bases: TGTGCCAGCAGTTACTTCAAACTTGGTGGACCGTACGAGCAGTACTTC. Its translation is CASSYFKLGGPYEQYF.

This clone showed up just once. The CDR3 here is CASSIGGGDPYEQYF. The CDR3 region has the DNA TGTGCCAGTAGTATTGGAGGAGGGGATCCCTACGAGCAGTACTTC. J is TRBJ2-7 and V is TRBV19; possible D gene TRBD2, 6 bases. The CDR3 has 15 amino acids. Trimming shortened V by 3 bases and J by 2 bases, and 14 bases separated the two germline ends. Per the germline V gene, CDR1 is LNHDA and CDR2 is SQIVND (reference sequence).

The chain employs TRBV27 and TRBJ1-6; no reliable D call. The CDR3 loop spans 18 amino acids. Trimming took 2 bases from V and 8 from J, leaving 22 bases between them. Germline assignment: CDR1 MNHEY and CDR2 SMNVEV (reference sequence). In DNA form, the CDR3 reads TGTGCCAGCAGTTTAAGGATTTCGGAGGTCGACCCCCATTCACCCCTCCACTTT. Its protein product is CASSLRISEVDPHSPLHF.

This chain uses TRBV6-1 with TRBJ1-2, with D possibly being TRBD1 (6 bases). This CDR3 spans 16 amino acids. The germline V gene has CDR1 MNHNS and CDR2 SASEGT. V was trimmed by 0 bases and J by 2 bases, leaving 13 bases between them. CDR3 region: CASSEALGGLNYGYTF. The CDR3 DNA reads TGTGCCAGCAGTGAAGCCTTGGGGGGCCTCAACTATGGCTACACCTTC.

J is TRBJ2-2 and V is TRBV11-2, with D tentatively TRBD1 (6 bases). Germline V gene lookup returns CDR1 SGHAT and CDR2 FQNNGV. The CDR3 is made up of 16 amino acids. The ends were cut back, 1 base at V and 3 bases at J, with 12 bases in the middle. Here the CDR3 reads CASSLGSQGDTGELFF. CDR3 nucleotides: TGTGCCAGCAGCTTAGGGTCACAGGGTGACACCGGGGAGCTGTTTTTT.

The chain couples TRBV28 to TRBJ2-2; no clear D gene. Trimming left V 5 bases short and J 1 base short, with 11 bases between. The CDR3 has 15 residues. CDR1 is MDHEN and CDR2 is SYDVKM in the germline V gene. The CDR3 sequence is CASSNGRMNTGELFF. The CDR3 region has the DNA TGTGCCAGCAGTAACGGACGGATGAACACCGGGGAGCTGTTTTTT.

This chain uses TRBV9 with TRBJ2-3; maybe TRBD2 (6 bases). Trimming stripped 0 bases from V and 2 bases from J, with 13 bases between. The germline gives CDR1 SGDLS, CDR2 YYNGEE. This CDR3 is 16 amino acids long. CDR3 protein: CASSVGLEIYTDTQYF. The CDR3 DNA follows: TGTGCCAGCAGCGTAGGACTAGAGATTTACACAGATACGCAGTATTTT.

This CDR3 reads CASRGYSSYEQYF. DNA for the CDR3: TGTGCCTCTCGAGGCTACAGCTCCTACGAGCAGTACTTC. The chain joins TRBV6-6 to TRBJ2-7; D not certain. The CDR3 is 13 residues long. Trimming stripped 11 bases from V and 0 bases from J, with 14 bases between. Germline CDR1 and CDR2: MNHNY and SVGAGI (reference sequence).